Following are 5 T cell receptor beta chains from one sample sequenced in a study of graft-versus-host responses after intestinal transplantation. TCRdb keeps only in-frame clones here, not all; method: immunoSEQ multiplex PCR. The sample has over 80,000 clones, 86% seen once. The specimen was PBMCs, collected 255 days after intestinal transplant. The source is a human patient who received an intestinal transplant, so some T cells may come from the graft donor.

The chain recombines TRBV28 with TRBJ2-7; 9 bases map to TRBD2. After removal of 3 bases from V and 3 bases from J, the junction contained 3 bases not matched to a gene. Looked up from germline, CDR1 is MDHEN and CDR2 is SYDVKM. This CDR3 has 14 residues. CDR3 sequence reads: CASSLGREGYEQYF. The DNA of the CDR3 is TGTGCCAGCAGTTTGGGGCGGGAGGGCTACGAGCAGTACTTC. The full variable domain, rest sourced from reference TRBV28 and TRBJ2-7, is DVKVTQSSRYLVKRTGEKVFLECVQDMDHENMFWYRQDPGLGLRLIYFSYDVKMKEKGDIPEGYSVSREKKERFSLILESASTNQTSMYLCASSLGREGYEQYFGPGTRLTVT.

V is TRBV5-1 and J is TRBJ1-1, with 7 bases matching TRBD1. Germline-derived CDR1 and CDR2 are SGHRS and YFSETQ. J was trimmed by 2 bases and V by 0 bases; bases with no gene match: 4. The CDR3 sequence is 15 residues long. The CDR3 spells CASSLEYRGNTEAFF. CDR3 sequence (DNA): TGCGCCAGCAGCTTGGAGTACAGGGGCAACACTGAAGCTTTCTTT. Filled out from reference TRBV5-1 and TRBJ1-1, the complete variable domain reads KAGVTQTPRYLIKTRGQQVTLSCSPISGHRSVSWYQQTPGQGLQFLFEYFSETQRNKGNFPGRFSGRQFSNSRSEMNVSTLELGDSALYLCASSLEYRGNTEAFFGQGTRLTVV.

This chain uses TRBV6-1 with TRBJ2-7; 10 bases align to TRBD1. The CDR3 has 15 amino acids. CDR1 is MNHNS and CDR2 is SASEGT in the germline V gene. The V segment lost 5 bases and the J segment 4 bases; nucleotides outside the gene matches: 8. The CDR3 protein is CASSPRTGGTYEQYF. CDR3 coding DNA: TGTGCCAGCAGTCCCCGGACAGGGGGAACTTACGAGCAGTACTTC.

The chain joins TRBV5-1 to TRBJ1-1, with a weak D call TRBD1 (5 bases). This CDR3 has 15 residues. V dropped 2 bases and J dropped 3 bases, with 14 bases sitting between them. The V gene's germline CDR1 is SGHRS and CDR2 YFSETQ. The DNA for the CDR3 is TGCGCCAGCAGCTTCTCGGGGGGTCGGGACACTGAAGCTTTCTTT. Translated: CASSFSGGRDTEAFF.

CDR3 coding DNA: TGTGCCAGCAGGGCTCCGGGACAGGCGGGAAATTCACCCCTCCACTTT. It translates to CASRAPGQAGNSPLHF. The chain uses TRBV6-6 and TRBJ1-6; 8 nucleotides agree with TRBD1. J lost 7 bases, V lost 6 bases, and 11 bases had no gene match. CDR1 and CDR2 (germline): MNHNY, SVGAGI (reference sequence). The CDR3 loop spans 16 amino acids.